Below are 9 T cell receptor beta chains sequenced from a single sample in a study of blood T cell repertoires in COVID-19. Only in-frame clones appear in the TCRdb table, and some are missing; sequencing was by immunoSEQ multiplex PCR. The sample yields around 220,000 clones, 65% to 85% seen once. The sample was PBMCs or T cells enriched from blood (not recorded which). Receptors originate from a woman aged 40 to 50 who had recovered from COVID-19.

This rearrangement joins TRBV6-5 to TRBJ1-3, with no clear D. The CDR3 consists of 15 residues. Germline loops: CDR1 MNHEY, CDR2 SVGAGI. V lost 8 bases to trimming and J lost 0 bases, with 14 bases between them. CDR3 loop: CASRSGKSSGNTIYF. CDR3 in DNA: TGTGCCAGCCGTTCGGGGAAGAGCTCTGGAAACACCATATATTTT.

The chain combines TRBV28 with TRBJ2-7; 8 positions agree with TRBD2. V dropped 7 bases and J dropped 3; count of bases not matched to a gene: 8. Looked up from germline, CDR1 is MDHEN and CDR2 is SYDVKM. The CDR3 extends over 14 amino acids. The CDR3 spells CASTYSGRNYEQYF. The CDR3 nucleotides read TGTGCCAGCACCTACAGCGGGAGAAACTACGAGCAGTACTTC.

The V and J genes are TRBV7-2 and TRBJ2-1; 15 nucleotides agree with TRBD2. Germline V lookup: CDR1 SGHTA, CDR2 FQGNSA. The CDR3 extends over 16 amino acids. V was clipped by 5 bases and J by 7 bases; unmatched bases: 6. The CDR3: CASSPGLAGGQNEQFF. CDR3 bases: TGTGCCAGCAGCCCCGGACTAGCGGGAGGGCAGAATGAGCAGTTCTTC.

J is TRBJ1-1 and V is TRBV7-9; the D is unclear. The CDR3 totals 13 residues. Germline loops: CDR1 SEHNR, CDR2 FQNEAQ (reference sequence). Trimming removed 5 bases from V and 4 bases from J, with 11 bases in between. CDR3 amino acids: CASSRTGITEAFF. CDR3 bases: TGTGCCAGCAGCCGGACGGGAATCACTGAAGCTTTCTTT.

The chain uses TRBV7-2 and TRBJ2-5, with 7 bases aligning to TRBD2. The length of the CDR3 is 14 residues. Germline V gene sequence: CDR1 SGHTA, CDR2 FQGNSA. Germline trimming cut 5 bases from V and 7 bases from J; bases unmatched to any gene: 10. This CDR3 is CASSLGTGGGTQYF. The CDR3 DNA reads TGTGCCAGCAGCCTGGGGACGGGAGGTGGGACCCAGTACTTC.

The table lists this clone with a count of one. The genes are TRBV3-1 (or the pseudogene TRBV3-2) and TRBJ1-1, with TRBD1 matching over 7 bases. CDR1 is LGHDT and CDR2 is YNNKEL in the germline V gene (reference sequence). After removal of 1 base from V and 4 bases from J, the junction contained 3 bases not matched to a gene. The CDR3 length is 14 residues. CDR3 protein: CASSQASGGTEAFF. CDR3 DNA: TGTGCCAGCAGCCAAGCGTCAGGGGGCACTGAAGCTTTCTTT.

DNA for the CDR3: TGCAGCGTACTAGGGGGATTTTCCTACAATGAGCAGTTCTTC. This translates into CSVLGGFSYNEQFF. The chain has TRBV29-1 and TRBJ2-1, with TRBD1 as a possible D gene (6 bases). With 6 bases removed from V and 1 base from J, the gap between germline ends came to 13 bases. The CDR3 sequence is 14 residues long. CDR1 is SQVTM, CDR2 ANQGSEA, per germline.

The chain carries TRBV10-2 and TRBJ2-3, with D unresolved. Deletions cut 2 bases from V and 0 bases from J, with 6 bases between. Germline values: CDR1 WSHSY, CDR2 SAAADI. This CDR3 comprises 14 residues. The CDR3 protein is CASSEIASTDTQYF. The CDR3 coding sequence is TGCGCCAGCAGTGAGATAGCTAGCACAGATACGCAGTATTTT.

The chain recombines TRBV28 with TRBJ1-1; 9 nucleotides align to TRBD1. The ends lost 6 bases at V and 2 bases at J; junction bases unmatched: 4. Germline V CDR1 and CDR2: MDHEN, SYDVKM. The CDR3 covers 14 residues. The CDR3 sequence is CASRMTGGNTEAFF. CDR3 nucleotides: TGTGCCAGCAGGATGACAGGGGGAAACACTGAAGCTTTCTTT.